This T cell receptor beta chain was found in a study of blood T cell repertoires in COVID-19. Losses at the gene ends were 7 bases for V and 4 bases for J; bases not matched to a gene: 7. CDR3 length: 14 residues. The V gene's germline CDR1 is SGHAT and CDR2 FQDESV (reference sequence). Sequencing was performed with immunoSEQ multiplex PCR; in TCRdb, only in-frame clones are kept and a portion is missing. The sample shows approximately 210,000 clones, 81% of them seen only once. The TCR sequence derives from a woman aged 45-65 years with acute COVID-19. V gene TRBV11-1 combines with J gene TRBJ2-1; 7 bases fit TRBD2. The sequencing sample was made of PBMCs or T cells enriched from blood (not recorded which). The CDR3 bases are TGTGCCAGCACGTCGGCTAGCGGTTACAATGAGCAGTTCTTC. It codes for CASTSASGYNEQFF.